These 26 T cell receptor beta chains came from one sample sequenced in a study of regulatory T cells in long-lasting Graves disease. Relying on iRepertoire HTBI primers and Arm-PCR of CDR3 regions, the team built TCR beta libraries. TCRdb independently ran MiXCR on the multiplex PCR reads; one entry per CDR3 protein. Of 300,000 or so distinct CDR3 sequences listed, around 20% are singletons. As for time point: persistent/refractory GD, antithyroid drugs over 5 years with positive TRAb. Researchers made the TCR library from RNA that was extracted from PBMCs. The specimen was peripheral blood mononuclear cells (PBMCs), collected when the disease was refractory, from a patient treated with antithyroid drugs. All receptors come from a female donor with Graves disease.

The rearrangement joins TRBV11-2 to TRBJ2-2; D unresolved. V lost 0 bases and J lost 4, with 9 bases in between. The germline V gene has CDR1 SGHAT and CDR2 FQNNGV. The CDR3 is made up of 15 amino acids. CDR3 residues: CASSLEGLSTGELFF. CDR3 in DNA: TGTGCCAGCAGCTTAGAGGGCCTTAGCACCGGGGAGCTGTTTTTT. Full variable domain (remainder filled in from reference TRBV11-2 and TRBJ2-2): EAGVAQSPRYKIIEKRQSVAFWCNPISGHATLYWYQQILGQGPKLLIQFQNNGVVDDSQLPKDRFSAERLKGVDSTLKIQPAKLEDSAVYLCASSLEGLSTGELFFGEGSRLTVL.

The rearrangement uses TRBV5-1 and TRBJ1-2; 9 nucleotides match TRBD1. The CDR3 loop spans 17 amino acids. With 3 bases clipped from V and 3 bases from J, the junction kept 12 bases outside the gene matches. Germline V lookup: CDR1 SGHRS, CDR2 YFSETQ. The CDR3 is CASSSGQGRFDHYGYTF. The DNA of the CDR3 is TGCGCCAGCAGCTCTGGACAGGGGAGATTTGACCACTATGGCTACACCTTC.

This clonotype was recorded at least ten times. This chain links TRBV6-1 with TRBJ1-5; D gene ambiguous. The germline gives CDR1 MNHNS, CDR2 SASEGT. The ends were cut back, 6 bases at V and 0 bases at J, with 12 bases in the middle. There are 15 residues in the CDR3. CDR3: CASRRTDYSNQPQHF. CDR3 coding DNA: TGTGCCAGCAGAAGGACTGACTATAGCAATCAGCCCCAGCATTTT.

In its sample, this clonotype was seen a few times. A much larger clone lies one base from this, so it may be a read error. The V gene is TRBV2, the J gene TRBJ1-2; D is unresolved. The CDR3 extends over 14 amino acids. V was clipped by 7 bases and J by 8 bases, with 20 bases between them. The V gene's germline CDR1 is SNHLY and CDR2 FYNNEI. CDR3 sequence: CASNVKGRLEGYTF. In nucleotides, the CDR3 is TGTGCCAGCAACGTGAAGGGTAGGTTAGAAGGCTACACCTTC. Variable domain in full (rest from reference TRBV2 and TRBJ1-2): EPEVTQTPSHQVTQMGQEVILRCVPISNHLYFYWYRQILGQKVEFLVSFYNNEISEKSEIFDDQFSVERPDGSNFTLKIRSTKLEDSAMYFCASNVKGRLEGYTFGSGTRLTVV.

This clonotype was seen a handful of times. The chain couples TRBV9 to TRBJ1-2, with D perhaps matching TRBD1 (6 bases). From germline, CDR1 is SGDLS and CDR2 YYNGEE. The CDR3 length is 13 residues. Trimming took off 7 bases at V and 11 bases at J, with 21 bases between the two ends. CDR3 sequence (DNA): TGTGCCAGCGGGAATCGGATCGGGGGCCTGTACACCTTC. This sequence encodes CASGNRIGGLYTF.

This clonotype was observed many times. The genes are TRBV12-3 or TRBV12-4 and TRBJ1-1; D may be TRBD1 (5 bases). The CDR3 has 15 residues. Trimming removed 6 bases at V and 3 bases at J, with 17 bases between. CDR3 DNA sequence: TGTGCCAGCAGGCGCGAGACAGCGTTTCACACTGAAGCTTTCTTT. This sequence encodes CASRRETAFHTEAFF.

The V call is TRBV5-1, the J call TRBJ1-4; 7 nucleotides match TRBD1. Germline CDR1 SGHRS, CDR2 YFSETQ. There are 13 residues in the CDR3. V lost 5 bases, J lost 3 bases, and 1 base stayed unmatched. The CDR3 nucleotides are TGCGCCAGCAGGACAGGGTCTAATGAAAAACTGTTTTTT. Translation gives CASRTGSNEKLFF.

Of note for this clonotype: A read error may be the cause here, since a much bigger clone is one base away. The CDR3 is CASSGPNYEQYF. The DNA for the CDR3 is TGTGCCAGCAGTGGACCCAACTACGAGCAGTACTTC. The genes are TRBV6-1 and TRBJ2-7; D is ambiguous. Germline V lookup: CDR1 MNHNS, CDR2 SASEGT. V was trimmed by 4 bases and J by 3 bases, leaving 7 bases between them. This CDR3 has 12 amino acids.

This clonotype was seen at least ten times. The chain carries TRBV6-1 and TRBJ1-6; D possibly corresponds to TRBD1 (5 bases). Trimming shortened V by 1 base and J by 13 bases, and 23 bases separated the two germline ends. This CDR3 has 17 residues. Germline lookup yields CDR1 MNHNS and CDR2 SASEGT. CDR3 coding DNA: TGTGCCAGCAGTGAAGTGGCGCGGTGGACACCAAACTCCCCCCTCCACTTT. Translation gives CASSEVARWTPNSPLHF.

This clonotype has just a few counts. The chain links TRBV20-1 to TRBJ1-2; perhaps TRBD1 as D (5 bases). Germline values: CDR1 DFQATT, CDR2 SNEGSKA (reference sequence). V was clipped by 7 bases and J by 4 bases, with 19 bases between them. CDR3 length equals 14 residues. The CDR3 sequence is CSVRKDTSTYGYTF. The CDR3 DNA reads TGCAGTGTTCGAAAGGACACTTCGACCTATGGCTACACCTTC.

In DNA, the CDR3 is TGTGCCAGCAGCGTAGGGCAGGGCTGGCAAGAGACCCAGTACTTC. It codes for CASSVGQGWQETQYF. The chain carries TRBV9 and TRBJ2-5, with TRBD1 as a possible D gene (5 bases). The CDR3 is made up of 15 amino acids. The germline gives CDR1 SGDLS, CDR2 YYNGEE. V shed 0 bases and J shed 2 bases, with 11 bases lying between them.

Ten or more counts support this clonotype. J is TRBJ1-5 and V is TRBV28, with D hard to call. Trimming cost V 4 bases and J 4 bases, with 14 bases left between them. The CDR3 sequence is 15 residues long. The germline V gene encodes CDR1 MDHEN and CDR2 SYDVKM. CDR3 region: CASSSEAFENQPQHF. The CDR3 nucleotides are TGTGCCAGCAGTTCTGAAGCCTTTGAGAATCAGCCCCAGCATTTT.

Regarding this clonotype: This is likely an artifact of a read error, given a far larger clone one base away. The J gene is TRBJ2-5, the V gene TRBV18, with D unclear. Matching the DNA end better, TRBJ2-7 makes the J call doubtful. This CDR3 has 15 amino acids. The germline CDR1 and CDR2 sequences are KGHSH and LQKENI. The CDR3 reads CTSSPRDLLAYEQYF. CDR3 nucleotides: TGTACCAGCTCACCTCGTGACTTACTCGCCTACGAGCAGTACTTC.

This clonotype was counted at least ten times. The CDR3: CASRRPLGPGEPQHF. The CDR3 nucleotides are TGTGCCAGCAGACGTCCTTTAGGACCCGGGGAGCCCCAGCATTTT. The chain combines TRBV28 with TRBJ1-5; the D is unclear. Trimming took 6 bases from V and 8 from J, leaving 20 bases between them. CDR1 MDHEN and CDR2 SYDVKM come from the germline V gene. The CDR3 length is 15 residues.

J is TRBJ1-3 and V is TRBV11-3; TRBD1 might be the D (5 bases). Germline V lookup: CDR1 SGHNT, CDR2 YENEEA. The CDR3 has 13 residues. Trimming left V 6 bases short and J 1 base short, with 7 bases between. In DNA form, the CDR3 reads TGTGCCAGCAGGGGGGGATCTGGAAACACCATATATTTT. Its translation: CASRGGSGNTIYF.

This clonotype was recorded many times. DNA for the CDR3: TGTGCCAGCAGTGGGACAGGACGGAATGAAAAACTGTTTTTT. Translating gives CASSGTGRNEKLFF. V usage is TRBV6-1 and J usage is TRBJ1-4, with 7 nucleotides matching TRBD1. This CDR3 has 14 amino acids. The trim removed 4 bases at V and 5 bases at J, leaving 4 bases unmatched. Germline CDR1 and CDR2: MNHNS and SASEGT.

This clonotype was detected ten times or more. The J gene is TRBJ1-5, the V gene TRBV11-2; D unresolved. The CDR3 is 15 residues long. Germline loops: CDR1 SGHAT, CDR2 FQNNGV. V was cut by 1 base and J by 0 bases, with 7 bases left in between. DNA of the CDR3: TGTGCCAGCAGCTTAGGGGCATATAGCAATCAGCCCCAGCATTTT. It translates to CASSLGAYSNQPQHF.

J is TRBJ2-6 and V is TRBV7-3; D ambiguous. The germline gives CDR1 SGHTA, CDR2 FQGTGA. CDR3 length: 16 amino acids. V dropped 5 bases and J dropped 0 bases, with 11 bases sitting between them. The CDR3 sequence is CASSTSPSSGANVLTF. DNA for the CDR3: TGTGCCAGCAGCACGTCCCCAAGCTCTGGGGCCAACGTCCTGACTTTC. Full variable domain (remainder filled in from reference TRBV7-3 and TRBJ2-6): GAGVSQTPSNKVTEKGKYVELRCDPISGHTALYWYRQSLGQGPEFLIYFQGTGAADDSGLPNDRFFAVRPEGSVSTLKIQRTERGDSAVYLCASSTSPSSGANVLTFGAGSRLTVL.

This clonotype was counted ten times or more. The chain joins TRBV11-3 to TRBJ2-7; D remains ambiguous. Trimming removed 3 bases at V and 2 bases at J, with 8 bases between. CDR1 and CDR2 from the germline V gene are SGHNT and YENEEA. This CDR3 spans 13 amino acids. The CDR3 spells CASSFSLPYEQYF. CDR3 DNA sequence: TGTGCCAGCAGCTTTTCCTTACCCTACGAGCAGTACTTC.

V is TRBV7-9 and J is TRBJ2-7; D gene ambiguous. From germline, CDR1 is SEHNR and CDR2 FQNEAQ (reference sequence). This CDR3 contains 13 residues. V dropped 4 bases and J dropped 6 bases, with 13 bases sitting between them. In DNA form, the CDR3 reads TGTGCCAGCAGCTCAGTGGGATTCGTCGAGCAGTACTTC. Its translation is CASSSVGFVEQYF.

This clonotype came up many times. The rearrangement links TRBV12-3 or TRBV12-4 to TRBJ1-1, with no clear D. This CDR3 has 18 amino acids. The ends were cut back, 5 bases at V and 1 base at J, with 23 bases in the middle. CDR3 DNA: TGTGCCAGCAGTGAGTTCAGCTTTTACCTTCAGACGAACACTGAAGCTTTCTTT. The encoded protein is CASSEFSFYLQTNTEAFF.

The rearrangement joins TRBV5-1 to TRBJ2-2, with D possibly being TRBD1 or TRBD2 (6 bases each). Deletions cut 3 bases from V and 3 bases from J, with 15 bases between. Germline V gives CDR1 SGHRS, CDR2 YFSETQ. The CDR3 has 16 amino acids. CDR3: CASSWRDTLDTGELFF. DNA for the CDR3: TGCGCCAGCAGCTGGAGGGACACTCTGGACACCGGGGAGCTGTTTTTT.

This clonotype was seen a few times. This sequence joins TRBV19 and TRBJ1-5; tentative D call: TRBD1 (5 bases). V gave up 8 bases and J gave up 7 bases, with 12 bases separating them. In germline, CDR1 is LNHDA, CDR2 SQIVND (reference sequence). This CDR3 contains 12 residues. The CDR3 DNA reads TGTGCCAGTGGGGGGAGGGTGCAGCCCCAGCATTTT. It yields the protein CASGGRVQPQHF.

This chain's CDR3 is CASSFQTGLGEKLFF. The CDR3 nucleotides are TGTGCCAGCAGCTTTCAAACAGGATTAGGAGAAAAACTGTTTTTT. The V and J genes are TRBV11-2 and TRBJ1-4, with D perhaps TRBD1 (5 bases). The CDR3 is 15 amino acids. The germline CDR1 and CDR2 sequences are SGHAT and FQNNGV. V was cut by 3 bases and J by 8 bases, with 16 bases left in between. The full variable domain, rest sourced from reference TRBV11-2 and TRBJ1-4, is EAGVAQSPRYKIIEKRQSVAFWCNPISGHATLYWYQQILGQGPKLLIQFQNNGVVDDSQLPKDRFSAERLKGVDSTLKIQPAKLEDSAVYLCASSFQTGLGEKLFFGSGTQLSVL.

This clonotype was observed a handful of times. The chain recombines TRBV7-9 with TRBJ1-1, with TRBD1 as a possible D gene (5 bases). Per germline, CDR1 SEHNR and CDR2 FQNEAQ (reference sequence). Between the trimmed V and J ends, which lost 4 bases and 4 bases, there was a span of 13 bases. The CDR3 is made up of 14 amino acids. CDR3 bases: TGTGCCAGCAGCTCAAGCGGGGCGGTCACTGAAGCTTTCTTT. This gives the protein CASSSSGAVTEAFF.

This clonotype was detected a few times. The J gene is TRBJ1-2, the V gene TRBV4-1; D gene ambiguous. CDR1 is MGHRA, CDR2 YSYEKL, per germline. Trimming shortened V by 4 bases and J by 5 bases, and 17 bases separated the two germline ends. This CDR3 spans 15 amino acids. CDR3 DNA: TGCGCCAGCAGCCCAATTAACTTTTGGGAATATGGCTACACCTTC. This codes for CASSPINFWEYGYTF.